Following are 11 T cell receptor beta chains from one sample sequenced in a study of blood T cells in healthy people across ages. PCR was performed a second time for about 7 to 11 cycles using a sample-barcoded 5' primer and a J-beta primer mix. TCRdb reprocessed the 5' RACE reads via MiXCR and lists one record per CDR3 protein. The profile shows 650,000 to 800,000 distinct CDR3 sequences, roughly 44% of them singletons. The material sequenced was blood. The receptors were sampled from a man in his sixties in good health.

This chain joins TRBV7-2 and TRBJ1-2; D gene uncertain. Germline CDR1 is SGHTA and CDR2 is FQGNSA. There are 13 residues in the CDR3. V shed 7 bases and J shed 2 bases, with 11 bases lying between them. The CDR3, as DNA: TGTGCCAGCACTCCGGCGGGAAACTATGGCTACACCTTC. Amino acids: CASTPAGNYGYTF.

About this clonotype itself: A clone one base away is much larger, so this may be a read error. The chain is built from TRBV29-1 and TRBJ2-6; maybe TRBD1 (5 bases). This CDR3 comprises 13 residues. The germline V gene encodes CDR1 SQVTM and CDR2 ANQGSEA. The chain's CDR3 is CSAHLSGANVPTF. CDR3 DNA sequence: TGCAGCGCCCACCTCTCTGGGGCCAACGTCCCGACTTTC.

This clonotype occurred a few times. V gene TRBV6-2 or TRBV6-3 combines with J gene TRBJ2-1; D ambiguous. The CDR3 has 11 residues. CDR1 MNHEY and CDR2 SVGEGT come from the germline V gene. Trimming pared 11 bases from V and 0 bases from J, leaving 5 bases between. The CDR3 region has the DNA TGTGCCGTTTACTCCTACAATGAGCAGTTCTTC. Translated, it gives CAVYSYNEQFF.

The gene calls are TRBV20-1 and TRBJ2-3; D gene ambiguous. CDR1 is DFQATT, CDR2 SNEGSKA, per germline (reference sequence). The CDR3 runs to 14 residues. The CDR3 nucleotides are TGCAGCATTCAGGACGAGCAACTGACAGATACGCAGTATTTT. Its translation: CSIQDEQLTDTQYF.

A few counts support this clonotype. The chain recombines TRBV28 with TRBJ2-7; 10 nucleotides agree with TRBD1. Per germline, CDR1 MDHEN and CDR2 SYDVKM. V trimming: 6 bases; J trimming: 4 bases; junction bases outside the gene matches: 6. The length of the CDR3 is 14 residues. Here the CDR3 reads CASRLDRGPYEQYF. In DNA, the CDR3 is TGTGCCAGCAGACTCGACAGGGGGCCATACGAGCAGTACTTC.

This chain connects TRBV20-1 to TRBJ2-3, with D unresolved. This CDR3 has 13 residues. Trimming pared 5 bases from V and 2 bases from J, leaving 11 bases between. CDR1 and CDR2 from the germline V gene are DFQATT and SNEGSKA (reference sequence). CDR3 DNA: TGCAGTGCTGTAGCACAGCCCACAGATACGCAGTATTTT. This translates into CSAVAQPTDTQYF.

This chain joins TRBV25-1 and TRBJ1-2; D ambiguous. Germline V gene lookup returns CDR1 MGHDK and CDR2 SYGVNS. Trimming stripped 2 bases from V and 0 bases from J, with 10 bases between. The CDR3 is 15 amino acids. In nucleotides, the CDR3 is TGTGCCAGCAGTGAAGAGGGCAGAGCTAACTATGGCTACACCTTC. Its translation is CASSEEGRANYGYTF.

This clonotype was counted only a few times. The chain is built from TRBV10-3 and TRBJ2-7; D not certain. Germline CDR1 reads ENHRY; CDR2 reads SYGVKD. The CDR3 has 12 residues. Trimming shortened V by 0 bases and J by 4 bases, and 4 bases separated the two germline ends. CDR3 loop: CAISESQYEQYF. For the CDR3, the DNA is TGTGCCATCAGTGAGTCGCAGTACGAGCAGTACTTC.

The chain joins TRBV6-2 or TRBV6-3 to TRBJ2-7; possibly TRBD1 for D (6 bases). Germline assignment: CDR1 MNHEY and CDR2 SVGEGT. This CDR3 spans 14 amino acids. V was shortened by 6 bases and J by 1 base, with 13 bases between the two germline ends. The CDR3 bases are TGTGCCAGCAGAAGCAGGGGCGTATCCTACGAGCAGTACTTC. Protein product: CASRSRGVSYEQYF.

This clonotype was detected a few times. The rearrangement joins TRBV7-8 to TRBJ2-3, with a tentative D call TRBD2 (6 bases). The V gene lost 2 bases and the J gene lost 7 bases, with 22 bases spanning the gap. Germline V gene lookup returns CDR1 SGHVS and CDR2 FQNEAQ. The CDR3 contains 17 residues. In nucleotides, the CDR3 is TGTGCCAGCAGCTTATTTGGTCGACTAGGCGGGATTAATACGCAGTATTTT. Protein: CASSLFGRLGGINTQYF.

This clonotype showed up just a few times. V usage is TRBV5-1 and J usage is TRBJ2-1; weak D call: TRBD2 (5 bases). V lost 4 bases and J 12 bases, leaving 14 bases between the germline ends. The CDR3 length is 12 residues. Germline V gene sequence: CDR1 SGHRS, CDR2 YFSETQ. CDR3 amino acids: CASSPTRVMQFF. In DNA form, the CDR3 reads TGCGCCAGCAGCCCCACTAGGGTCATGCAGTTCTTC. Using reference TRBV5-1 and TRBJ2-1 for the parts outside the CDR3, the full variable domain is KAGVTQTPRYLIKTRGQQVTLSCSPISGHRSVSWYQQTPGQGLQFLFEYFSETQRNKGNFPGRFSGRQFSNSRSEMNVSTLELGDSALYLCASSPTRVMQFFGPGTRLTVL.